The rows below give T cell receptor beta chains drawn from one sample of a study of T cells after posttransplantation cyclophosphamide. Data came from immunoSEQ multiplex PCR; TCRdb stores just in-frame clones and leaves some out. Singletons are absent from the sample, which has about 30,000 clones. Input material: PBMCs. Receptors were obtained from a woman under 40 in good health and a related stem cell transplant donor. Both conserved end residues are part of each CDR3. A D gene is named only where the DNA matches it firmly. Rows may omit the clone size; those that give it use once, few, many or a size class.

j_gene | d_gene | abundance | len | v_gene | CDR3nt | CDR3aa
TRBJ2-7 | TRBD2 | many | 14 | TRBV7-2 | TGTGCCAGCAGCCCTGGACTAGCGGAAACCGAGCAGTACTTC | CASSPGLAETEQYF
TRBJ2-1 | . | many | 17 | TRBV4-1 | TGCGCCAGCAGCCAAGGGCAGGGGCCCGGGGCCTACAATGAGCAGTTCTTC | CASSQGQGPGAYNEQFF
TRBJ2-7 | . | many | 13 | TRBV6-1 | TGTGCCAGCAGTCCTCAGGTATTCGACGAGCAGTACTTC | CASSPQVFDEQYF
TRBJ1-2 | . | many | 14 | TRBV4-1 | TGCGCCAGCAGCCAAGTGGGGGGAGGAGGTGGCTACACCTTC | CASSQVGGGGGYTF
TRBJ2-1 | TRBD1 | many | 15 | TRBV15 | TGTGCCACCAGCGTAGGACAGGGCTCCTACAATGAGCAGTTCTTC | CATSVGQGSYNEQFF
TRBJ1-5 | TRBD1 | few | 13 | TRBV12-3/TRBV12-4 | TGTGCCAGCAGTCAAGGGGGCGGTCAGCCCCAGCATTTT | CASSQGGGQPQHF
TRBJ1-2 | TRBD1 | few | 14 | TRBV5-1 | TGCGCCAGCAGCCAAGGGGGACAGGGGACTGGCTACACCTTC | CASSQGGQGTGYTF
TRBJ2-5 | TRBD2 | many | 13 | TRBV6-1 | TGTGCCAGCCAGGGCGGGGGGCTGGAGACCCAGTACTTC | CASQGGGLETQYF
TRBJ2-7 | . | few | 15 | TRBV7-2 | TGTGCCAGCAGCTTAGGAAAAAGGGGGGGGACCGTGCAGTACTTC | CASSLGKRGGTVQYF
TRBJ1-1 | TRBD1 | many | 15 | TRBV11-1 | TGTGCCAGCAGCTCAAGTAAGACAGGGGCTAGGGAAGCTTTCTTT | CASSSSKTGAREAFF
TRBJ1-2 | . | few | 13 | TRBV28 | TGTGCCAGCACCTACGGGGCGGGGTCTGGCTACACCTTC | CASTYGAGSGYTF
TRBJ2-1 | . | many | 14 | TRBV14 | TGTGCCAGCAGCACCGCCGGCTCCTACAATGAGCAGTTCTTC | CASSTAGSYNEQFF
TRBJ1-1 | TRBD1 | many | 15 | TRBV28 | TGTGCCAGCAGTTTACAGGGGGCCTTGAACACTGAAGCTTTCTTT | CASSLQGALNTEAFF
TRBJ1-5 | . | few | 14 | TRBV4-2 | TGTGCCAGCAGCCAAGGTGTCGGCAATCAGCCCCAGCATTTT | CASSQGVGNQPQHF
TRBJ1-1 | . | . | 13 | TRBV6-6 | TGTGCCAGCACCAGGGGAGGGAACACTGAAGCTTTCTTT | CASTRGGNTEAFF
TRBJ1-6 | . | many | 15 | TRBV7-2 | TGTGCCAGCAGCTTCGCGCGGTCGAGGAATTCACCCCTCCACTTT | CASSFARSRNSPLHF
TRBJ1-3 | . | many | 17 | TRBV9 | TGTGCCAGCAGCGCCACCCTGGACAGTAGCTCTGGAAACACCATATATTTT | CASSATLDSSSGNTIYF
TRBJ1-1 | TRBD1 | many | 15 | TRBV6-5 | TGTGCCAGCAGTTACGCATCTACAGGGGTCACTGAAGCTTTCTTT | CASSYASTGVTEAFF
TRBJ2-3 | . | few | 16 | TRBV5-1 | TGCGCCAGCAGCTTGGAAGGGCGGGGGCTCACAGATACGCAGTATTTT | CASSLEGRGLTDTQYF
TRBJ2-2 | TRBD2 | many | 17 | TRBV7-2 | TGTGCCAGCAGCTCCTTAGCGGGGGGGCCTAACACCGGGGAGCTGTTTTTT | CASSSLAGGPNTGELFF
TRBJ1-5 | TRBD1 | many | 14 | TRBV4-3 | TGCGCCAGCAGCCAAGGTAACAGGGGTCAGCCCCAGCATTTT | CASSQGNRGQPQHF
TRBJ2-2 | . | many | 14 | TRBV6-1 | TGTGCCAGCTACTCCAGAGGGGACACCGGGGAGCTGTTTTTT | CASYSRGDTGELFF
TRBJ2-3 | . | many | 14 | TRBV6-4 | TGTGCCAGCAGTGAATCAACAAGCACAGATACGCAGTATTTT | CASSESTSTDTQYF
TRBJ2-3 | TRBD1 | many | 14 | TRBV5-4 | TGTGCCAGCAACCTGGGACAGAGCACAGATACGCAGTATTTT | CASNLGQSTDTQYF
TRBJ1-2 | TRBD1 | few | 15 | TRBV28 | TGTGCCAGCAGTTCCCTTGATAGGGGGCGCCTTGGCTACACCTTC | CASSSLDRGRLGYTF
TRBJ1-2 | TRBD1 | many | 12 | TRBV12-3/TRBV12-4 | TGTGCCAGCAGTCTCAGGGGGCAAGGCTACACCTTC | CASSLRGQGYTF
TRBJ1-5 | TRBD1 | many | 15 | TRBV19 | TGTGCCAGTAGTACCGACAGGGGGCTGATTCAGCCCCAGCATTTT | CASSTDRGLIQPQHF
TRBJ1-6 | TRBD1 | many | 14 | TRBV19 | TGTGCCAGTAGTTGGGGGGACAGGGGTTCACCCCTCCACTTT | CASSWGDRGSPLHF
TRBJ1-2 | TRBD1 | few | 17 | TRBV5-1 | TGCGCCAGCAGCCTCGAGGGTAGACAGGGGAAATGGAATGGCTACACCTTC | CASSLEGRQGKWNGYTF
TRBJ2-1 | TRBD1 | many | 16 | TRBV12-3/TRBV12-4 | TGTGCCAGCAGTTCAAAGGGGGCAGGGGATCTGAATGAGCAGTTCTTC | CASSSKGAGDLNEQFF
TRBJ1-5 | . | few | 14 | TRBV12-3/TRBV12-4 | TGTGCCAGCAGCCCACGATTCAGGAATCAGCCCCAGCATTTT | CASSPRFRNQPQHF
TRBJ1-3 | . | many | 15 | TRBV10-2 | TGCGCCAGCAGCAGGGGCAGCCCCTCTGGAAACACCATATATTTT | CASSRGSPSGNTIYF
TRBJ2-1 | . | many | 17 | TRBV7-2 | TGTGCCAGCAGCCCCCAAGGGGGGGGGAGATATTACAATGAGCAGTTCTTC | CASSPQGGGRYYNEQFF
TRBJ1-2 | . | many | 13 | TRBV7-9 | TGTGCCAGCAGCTTAGTACAGGCCTATGGCTACACCTTC | CASSLVQAYGYTF
TRBJ1-6 | . | many | 12 | TRBV5-4 | TGTGCCAGCAGCCGCGGCCCTTCACCCCTCCACTTT | CASSRGPSPLHF
TRBJ1-1 | . | many | 12 | TRBV29-1 | TGCAGCGTTGTTACAGGGAACACTGAAGCTTTCTTT | CSVVTGNTEAFF
TRBJ1-5 | TRBD1 | many | 14 | TRBV27 | TGTGCCAGCAGCATGACAGGGGAAGATCAGCCCCAGCATTTT | CASSMTGEDQPQHF
TRBJ2-7 | . | few | 17 | TRBV9 | TGTGCCAGCAGCGCGCCCGCTTTGATATGGCGGACCTACGAGCAGTACTTC | CASSAPALIWRTYEQYF
TRBJ1-2 | . | many | 14 | TRBV5-4 | TGTGCCAGCAGCTTGGTCGCCAGGCCTGATGGCTACACCTTC | CASSLVARPDGYTF
TRBJ1-1 | . | few | 14 | TRBV28 | TGTGCCAGCACCCCAGGTCCCAGGAACACTGAAGCTTTCTTT | CASTPGPRNTEAFF
TRBJ1-2 | TRBD1 | few | 15 | TRBV4-2 | TGTGCCAGCAGCCAAGATAGGGACAGGGGACCTGGCTACACCTTC | CASSQDRDRGPGYTF
TRBJ2-2 | . | many | 13 | TRBV19 | TGTGCCAGTAGTATGACACGCACCGGGGAGCTGTTTTTT | CASSMTRTGELFF
TRBJ1-5 | TRBD1 | . | 15 | TRBV28 | TGTGCCAGCAGTTTAAGCGGACAGGGGAATCAGCCCCAGCATTTT | CASSLSGQGNQPQHF
TRBJ1-1 | TRBD1 | many | 13 | TRBV2 | TGTGCCAGCAGTGGACAGGGCAACACTGAAGCTTTCTTT | CASSGQGNTEAFF
TRBJ2-7 | . | many | 13 | TRBV6-2/TRBV6-3 | TGTGCCAGCAGTTACGACGACTTCGGGGAGCAGTACTTC | CASSYDDFGEQYF